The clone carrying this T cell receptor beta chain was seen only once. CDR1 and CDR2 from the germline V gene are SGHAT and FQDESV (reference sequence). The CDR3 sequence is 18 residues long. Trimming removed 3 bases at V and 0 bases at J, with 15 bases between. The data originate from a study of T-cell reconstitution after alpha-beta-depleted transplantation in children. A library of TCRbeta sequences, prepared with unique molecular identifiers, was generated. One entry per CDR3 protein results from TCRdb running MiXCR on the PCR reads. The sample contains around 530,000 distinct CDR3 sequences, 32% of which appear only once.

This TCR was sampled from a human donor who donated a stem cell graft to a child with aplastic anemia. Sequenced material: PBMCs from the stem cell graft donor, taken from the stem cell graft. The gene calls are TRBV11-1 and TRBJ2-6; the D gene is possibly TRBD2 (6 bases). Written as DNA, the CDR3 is TGTGCCAGCAGCTTGGGGGGTACAAGACGCTCTGGGGCCAACGTCCTGACTTTC. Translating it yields CASSLGGTRRSGANVLTF.